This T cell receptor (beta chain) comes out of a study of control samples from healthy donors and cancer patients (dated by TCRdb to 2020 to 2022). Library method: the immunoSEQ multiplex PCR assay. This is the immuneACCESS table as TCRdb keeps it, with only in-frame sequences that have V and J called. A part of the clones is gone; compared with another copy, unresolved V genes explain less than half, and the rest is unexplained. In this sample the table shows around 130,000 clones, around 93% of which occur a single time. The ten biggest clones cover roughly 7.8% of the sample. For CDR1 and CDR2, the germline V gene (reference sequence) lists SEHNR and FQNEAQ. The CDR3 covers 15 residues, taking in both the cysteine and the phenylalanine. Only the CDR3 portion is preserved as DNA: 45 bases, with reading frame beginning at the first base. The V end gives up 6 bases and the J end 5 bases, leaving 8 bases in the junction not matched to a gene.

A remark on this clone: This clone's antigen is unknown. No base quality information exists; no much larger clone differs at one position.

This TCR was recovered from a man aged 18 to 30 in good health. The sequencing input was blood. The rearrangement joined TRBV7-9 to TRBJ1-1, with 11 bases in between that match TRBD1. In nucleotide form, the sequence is TGTGCCAGCAGTAGAGGCGGGACAGGGGGGACTGAAGCTTTCTTT. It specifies CASSRGGTGGTEAFF.